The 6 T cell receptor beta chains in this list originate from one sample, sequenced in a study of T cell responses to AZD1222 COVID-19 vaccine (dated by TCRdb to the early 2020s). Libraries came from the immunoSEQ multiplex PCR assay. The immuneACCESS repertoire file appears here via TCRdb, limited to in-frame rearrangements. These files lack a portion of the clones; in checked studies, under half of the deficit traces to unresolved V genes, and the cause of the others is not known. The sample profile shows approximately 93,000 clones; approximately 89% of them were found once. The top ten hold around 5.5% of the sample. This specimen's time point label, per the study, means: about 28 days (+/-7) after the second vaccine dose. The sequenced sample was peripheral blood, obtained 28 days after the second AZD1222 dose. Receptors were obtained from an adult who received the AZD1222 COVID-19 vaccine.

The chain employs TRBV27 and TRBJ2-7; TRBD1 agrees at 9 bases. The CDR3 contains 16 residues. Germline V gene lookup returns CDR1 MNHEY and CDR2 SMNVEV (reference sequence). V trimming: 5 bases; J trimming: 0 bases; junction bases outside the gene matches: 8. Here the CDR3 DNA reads TGTGCCAGCAGTCCTGAGACAGGGGGAAGCTCCTACGAGCAGTACTTC. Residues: CASSPETGGSSYEQYF.

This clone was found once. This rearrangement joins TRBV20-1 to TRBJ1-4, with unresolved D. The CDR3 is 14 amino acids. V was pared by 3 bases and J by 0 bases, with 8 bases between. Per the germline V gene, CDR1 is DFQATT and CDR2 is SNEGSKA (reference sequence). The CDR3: CSASLGSTNEKLFF. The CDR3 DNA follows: TGCAGTGCTAGTTTGGGATCAACTAATGAAAAACTGTTTTTT.

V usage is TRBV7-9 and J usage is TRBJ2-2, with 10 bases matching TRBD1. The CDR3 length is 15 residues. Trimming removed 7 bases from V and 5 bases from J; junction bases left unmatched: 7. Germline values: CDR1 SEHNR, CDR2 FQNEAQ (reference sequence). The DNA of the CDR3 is TGTGCCAGCAAATATCGGGACAGGGGAACCGGGGAGCTGTTTTTT. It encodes CASKYRDRGTGELFF.

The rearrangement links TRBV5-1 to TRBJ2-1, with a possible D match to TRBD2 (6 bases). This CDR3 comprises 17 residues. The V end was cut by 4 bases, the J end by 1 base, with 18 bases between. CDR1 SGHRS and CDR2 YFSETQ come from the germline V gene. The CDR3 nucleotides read TGCGCCAGCAGCCCCGGGACTTTCTTTCCTTCCTACAATGAGCAGTTCTTC. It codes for CASSPGTFFPSYNEQFF.

DNA for the CDR3: TGTGCCAGCAGATTCTCGCGGGGGGAAAGTTACGAGCAGTACTTC. Its translation is CASRFSRGESYEQYF. The chain recombines TRBV28 with TRBJ2-7; 8 bases fit TRBD2. Unmatched junction bases numbered 11, after V lost 6 bases and J lost 4 bases. CDR1 is MDHEN and CDR2 is SYDVKM in the germline V gene. The CDR3 length is 15 residues.

In DNA form, the CDR3 reads TGTGCCAGCAAAGCAGGGCTGACTAATGAAAAACTGTTTTTT. It yields the protein CASKAGLTNEKLFF. The rearrangement joins TRBV2 to TRBJ1-4; possibly TRBD1 for D (5 bases). Germline V lookup: CDR1 SNHLY, CDR2 FYNNEI. Trimming stripped 7 bases from V and 2 bases from J, with 11 bases between. The CDR3 extends over 14 amino acids.